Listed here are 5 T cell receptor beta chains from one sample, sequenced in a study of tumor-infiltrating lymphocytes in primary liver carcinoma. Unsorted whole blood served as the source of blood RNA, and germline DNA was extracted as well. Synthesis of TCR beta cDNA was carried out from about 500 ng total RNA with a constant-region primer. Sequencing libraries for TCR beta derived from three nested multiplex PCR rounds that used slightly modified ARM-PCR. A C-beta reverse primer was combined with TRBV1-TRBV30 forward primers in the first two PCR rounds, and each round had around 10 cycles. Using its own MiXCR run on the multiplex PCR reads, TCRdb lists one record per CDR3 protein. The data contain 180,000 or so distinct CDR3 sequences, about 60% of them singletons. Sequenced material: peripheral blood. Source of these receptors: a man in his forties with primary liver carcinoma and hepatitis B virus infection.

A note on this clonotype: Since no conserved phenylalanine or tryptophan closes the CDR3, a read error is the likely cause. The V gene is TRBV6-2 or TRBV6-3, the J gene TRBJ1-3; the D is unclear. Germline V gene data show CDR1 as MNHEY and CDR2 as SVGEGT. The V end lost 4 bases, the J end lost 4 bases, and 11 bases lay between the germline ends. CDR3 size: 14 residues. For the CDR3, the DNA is TGTGCCAGCAGTTCGGCGAGCCCAGGAAACACCATATATTCT. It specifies CASSSASPGNTIYS.

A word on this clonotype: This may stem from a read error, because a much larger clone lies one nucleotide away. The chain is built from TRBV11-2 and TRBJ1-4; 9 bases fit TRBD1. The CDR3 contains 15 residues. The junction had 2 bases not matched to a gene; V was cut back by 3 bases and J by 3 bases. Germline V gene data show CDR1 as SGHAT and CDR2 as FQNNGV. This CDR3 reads CASSLGTGSNEKLFF. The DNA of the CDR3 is TGTGCCAGCAGCTTGGGGACAGGGTCTAATGAAAAACTGTTTTTT. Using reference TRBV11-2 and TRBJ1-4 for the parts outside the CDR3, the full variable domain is EAGVAQSPRYKIIEKRQSVAFWCNPISGHATLYWYQQILGQGPKLLIQFQNNGVVDDSQLPKDRFSAERLKGVDSTLKIQPAKLEDSAVYLCASSLGTGSNEKLFFGSGTQLSVL.

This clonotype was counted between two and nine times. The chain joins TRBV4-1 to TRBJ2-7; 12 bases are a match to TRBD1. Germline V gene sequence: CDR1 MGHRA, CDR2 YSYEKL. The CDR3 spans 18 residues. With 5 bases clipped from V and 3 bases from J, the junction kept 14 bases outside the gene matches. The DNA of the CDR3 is TGCGCCAGCAGCTTCAGTAGGGGAGGGACAGGGGGCGGCTACGAGCAGTACTTC. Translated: CASSFSRGGTGGGYEQYF.

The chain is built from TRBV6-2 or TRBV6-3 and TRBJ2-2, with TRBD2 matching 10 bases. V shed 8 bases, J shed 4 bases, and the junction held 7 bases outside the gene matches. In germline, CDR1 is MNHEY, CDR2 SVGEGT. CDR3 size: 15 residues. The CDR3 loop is CASGPSSGSTGELFF. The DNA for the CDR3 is TGTGCCAGCGGACCCTCTAGCGGGAGCACCGGGGAGCTGTTTTTT.

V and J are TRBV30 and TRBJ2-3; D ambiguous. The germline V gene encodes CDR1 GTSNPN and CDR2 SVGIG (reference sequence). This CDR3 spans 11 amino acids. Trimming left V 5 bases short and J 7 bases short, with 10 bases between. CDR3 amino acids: CAWDGRNTQYF. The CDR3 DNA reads TGTGCCTGGGATGGACGAAATACGCAGTATTTT.